This TCR beta chain was recovered during a study of blood T cells in healthy people across ages. Notes on the study in general: Naive T cell percentage by flow cytometry tracked strongly with beta diversity. It was held that diversity estimates obtained from one million T cells represented underestimates.

A note on this clonotype: Its antigen remains unidentified.

Trimming left V 3 bases short and J 0 bases short, with 6 bases between. Germline V lookup: CDR1 DFQATT, CDR2 SNEGSKA (reference sequence). CDR3 length: 13 amino acids. The use of a sample-barcoded 5' primer and a J-beta primer mix characterized a second PCR of roughly 7 to 11 cycles. TCRdb reprocessed the 5' RACE reads with MiXCR, giving one entry per CDR3 protein. The table includes about 1.7 million distinct CDR3 sequences, over 25% detected once. Individuals who donated were healthy Caucasians from Russia aged roughly 6 to 90. The clonotype originates from a woman in her 30s in good health. This sequence joins TRBV20-1 and TRBJ2-1; possibly TRBD1 for D (5 bases). The specimen was blood. The CDR3 DNA is TGCAGTGCTAGGGGGCCCTCCTACAATGAGCAGTTCTTC. Translated: CSARGPSYNEQFF.